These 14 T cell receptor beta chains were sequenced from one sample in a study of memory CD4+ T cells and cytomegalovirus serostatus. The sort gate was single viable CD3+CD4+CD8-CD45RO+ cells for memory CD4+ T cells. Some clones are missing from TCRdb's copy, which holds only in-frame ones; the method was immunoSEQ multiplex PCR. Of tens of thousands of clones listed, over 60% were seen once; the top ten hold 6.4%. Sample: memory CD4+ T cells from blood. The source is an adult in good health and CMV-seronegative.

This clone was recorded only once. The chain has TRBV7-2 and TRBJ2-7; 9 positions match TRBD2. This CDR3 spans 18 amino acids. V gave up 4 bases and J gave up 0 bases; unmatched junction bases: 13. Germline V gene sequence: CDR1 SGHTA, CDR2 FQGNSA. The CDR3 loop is CASSSPTDRLADSYEQYF. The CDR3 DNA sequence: TGTGCCAGCAGCTCTCCCACCGACAGACTAGCGGACTCCTACGAGCAGTACTTC.

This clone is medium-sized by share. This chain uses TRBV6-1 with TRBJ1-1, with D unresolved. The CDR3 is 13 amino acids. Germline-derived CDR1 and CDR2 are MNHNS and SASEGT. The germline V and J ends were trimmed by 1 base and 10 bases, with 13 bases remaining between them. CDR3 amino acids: CASSEDRTRGAFF. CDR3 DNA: TGTGCCAGCAGTGAAGACCGGACGCGCGGAGCTTTCTTT.

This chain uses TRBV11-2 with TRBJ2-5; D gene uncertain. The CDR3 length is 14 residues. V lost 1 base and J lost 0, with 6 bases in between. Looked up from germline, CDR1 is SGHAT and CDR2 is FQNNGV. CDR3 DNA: TGTGCCAGCAGCTTAGGCTCGTACCAAGAGACCCAGTACTTC. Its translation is CASSLGSYQETQYF.

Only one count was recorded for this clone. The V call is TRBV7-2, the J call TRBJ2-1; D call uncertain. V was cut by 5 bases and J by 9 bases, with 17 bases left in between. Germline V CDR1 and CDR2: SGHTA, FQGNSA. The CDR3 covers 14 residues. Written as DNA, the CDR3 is TGTGCCAGCAGCGCCCTAAGTGGAGTTTCTGAGCAGTTCTTC. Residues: CASSALSGVSEQFF.

CDR3 amino acids: CAVGTQVWEKLFF. Here the CDR3 DNA reads TGTGCCGTCGGGACACAGGTTTGGGAAAAACTGTTTTTT. V is TRBV28 and J is TRBJ1-4, with TRBD1 as a possible D gene (6 bases). The CDR3 totals 13 residues. Deletions cut 11 bases from V and 8 bases from J, with 18 bases between. Germline V gene data show CDR1 as MDHEN and CDR2 as SYDVKM.

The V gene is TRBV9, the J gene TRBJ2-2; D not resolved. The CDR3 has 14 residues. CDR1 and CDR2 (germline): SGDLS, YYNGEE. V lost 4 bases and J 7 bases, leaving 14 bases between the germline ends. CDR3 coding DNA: TGTGCCAGCAGCCCCGGCCCGGGTGGCGGGGAGCTGTTTTTT. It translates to CASSPGPGGGELFF.

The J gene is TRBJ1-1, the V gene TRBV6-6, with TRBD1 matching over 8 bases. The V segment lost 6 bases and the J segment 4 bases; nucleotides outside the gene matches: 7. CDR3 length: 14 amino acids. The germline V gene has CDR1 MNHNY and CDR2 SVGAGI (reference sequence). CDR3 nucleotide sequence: TGTGCCAGCAGCCTCGGACAGGGTACCACTGAAGCTTTCTTT. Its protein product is CASSLGQGTTEAFF.

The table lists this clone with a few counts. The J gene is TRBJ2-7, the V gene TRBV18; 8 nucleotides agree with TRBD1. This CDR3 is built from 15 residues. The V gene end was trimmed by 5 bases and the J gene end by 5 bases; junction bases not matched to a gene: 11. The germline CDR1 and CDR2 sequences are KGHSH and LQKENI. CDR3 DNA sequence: TGTGCCAGCTCAGTCGAGGCCAGGGGGCACGACGAGCAGTACTTC. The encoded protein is CASSVEARGHDEQYF.

DNA for the CDR3: TGTGCCAGTAGTACAGGAGTAGACTATGGCTACACCTTC. It is translated as CASSTGVDYGYTF. The chain recombines TRBV19 with TRBJ1-2; unclear D gene. V was pared by 4 bases and J by 3 bases, with 9 bases between. CDR1 is LNHDA and CDR2 is SQIVND in the germline V gene (reference sequence). The length of the CDR3 is 13 residues.

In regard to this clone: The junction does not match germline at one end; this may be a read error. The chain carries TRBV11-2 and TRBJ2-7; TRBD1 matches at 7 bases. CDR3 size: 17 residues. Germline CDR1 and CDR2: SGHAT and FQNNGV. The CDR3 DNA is TGTGCCAGCAGCCTAGATTCCGCGACAGGGTTCTCCTACGAGCAGTACTTC. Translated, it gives CASSLDSATGFSYEQYF.

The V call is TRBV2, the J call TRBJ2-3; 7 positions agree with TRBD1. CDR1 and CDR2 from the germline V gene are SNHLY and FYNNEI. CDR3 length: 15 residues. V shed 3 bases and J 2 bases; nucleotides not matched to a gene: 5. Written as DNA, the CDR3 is TGTGCCAGCAGTGATATAGGGACAGTCACAGATACGCAGTATTTT. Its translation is CASSDIGTVTDTQYF. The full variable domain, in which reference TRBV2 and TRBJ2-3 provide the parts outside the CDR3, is EPEVTQTPSHQVTQMGQEVILRCVPISNHLYFYWYRQILGQKVEFLVSFYNNEISEKSEIFDDQFSVERPDGSNFTLKIRSTKLEDSAMYFCASSDIGTVTDTQYFGPGTRLTVL.

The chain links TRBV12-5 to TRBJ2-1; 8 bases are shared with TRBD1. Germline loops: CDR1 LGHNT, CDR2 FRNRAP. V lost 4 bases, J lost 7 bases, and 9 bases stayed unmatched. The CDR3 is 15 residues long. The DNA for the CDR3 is TGTGCTAGTGGTTCGGGACAGGCCCTACTAAATGAGCAGTTCTTC. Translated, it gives CASGSGQALLNEQFF. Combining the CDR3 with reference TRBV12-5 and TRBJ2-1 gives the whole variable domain DARVTQTPRHKVTEMGQEVTMRCQPILGHNTVFWYRQTMMQGLELLAYFRNRAPLDDSGMPKDRFSAEMPDATLATLKIQPSEPRDSAVYFCASGSGQALLNEQFFGPGTRLTVL.

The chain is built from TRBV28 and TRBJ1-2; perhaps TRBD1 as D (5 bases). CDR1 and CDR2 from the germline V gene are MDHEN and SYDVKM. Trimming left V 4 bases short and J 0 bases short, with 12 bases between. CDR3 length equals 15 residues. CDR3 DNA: TGTGCCAGCAGTTCCGACAGTCCCGCTAACTATGGCTACACCTTC. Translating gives CASSSDSPANYGYTF.

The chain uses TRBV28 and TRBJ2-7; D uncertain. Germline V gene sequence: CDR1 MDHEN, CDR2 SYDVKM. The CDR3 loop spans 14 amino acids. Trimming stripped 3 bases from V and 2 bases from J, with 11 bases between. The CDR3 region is CASSFQSNTYEQYF. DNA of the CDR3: TGTGCCAGCAGTTTCCAATCTAACACCTACGAGCAGTACTTC.